A selection of T cell receptor beta chains follows, all from one sample in a study of cytomegalovirus exposure and HLA in healthy donors. Profiling relied on immunoSEQ multiplex PCR, and the TCRdb table lists in-frame clones only, not all of them. This sample carries around 150,000 clones, around 69% of them seen once, and the ten largest clones take over 2.5%. The sequenced sample consisted of PBMCs. The receptors were gathered from a woman in her twenties or thirties in good health and CMV-seronegative. The CDR3 runs from the conserved cysteine through the conserved F or W. The order of the fields is clone size, D gene, J gene, V gene, CDR3 DNA, CDR3 protein. A D gene is named only where the DNA matches it firmly. The listing skips clone size in some rows; elsewhere it reads once, few, many or a size class.

clone size: -; D gene: TRBD2; J gene: TRBJ2-1; V gene: TRBV7-8; CDR3 DNA: TGTGCCAGCAGCTTAGGACTAGCGGGAAACTCCTACAATGAGCAGTTCTTC; CDR3 protein: CASSLGLAGNSYNEQFF
clone size: -; D gene: TRBD2; J gene: TRBJ2-5; V gene: TRBV7-2; CDR3 DNA: TGTGCCAGCAGCTTAGGGCGCCTAGCGGGGGAGTACCAAGAGACCCAGTACTTC; CDR3 protein: CASSLGRLAGEYQETQYF
clone size: -; D gene: -; J gene: TRBJ1-3; V gene: TRBV4-3; CDR3 DNA: TGCGCCAGCAGCCAAGACAGGGCAAATGGAAACACCATATATTTT; CDR3 protein: CASSQDRANGNTIYF
clone size: -; D gene: TRBD1; J gene: TRBJ2-1; V gene: TRBV7-3; CDR3 DNA: TGTGCCAGCAGCTTGACAGGGTACAATGAGCAGTTCTTC; CDR3 protein: CASSLTGYNEQFF
clone size: -; D gene: -; J gene: TRBJ1-1; V gene: TRBV19; CDR3 DNA: TGTGCCAGTAGTATACGAGCGGGAGACGAAGCTTTCTTT; CDR3 protein: CASSIRAGDEAFF
clone size: -; D gene: TRBD1; J gene: TRBJ2-7; V gene: TRBV7-9; CDR3 DNA: TGTGCCAGCAGCTGGGGGGACAGGTCCTACGAGCAGTACTTC; CDR3 protein: CASSWGDRSYEQYF
clone size: -; D gene: -; J gene: TRBJ2-7; V gene: TRBV19; CDR3 DNA: TGTGCCAGTAGTATTAGAGGCAACTACTACGAGCAGTACTTC; CDR3 protein: CASSIRGNYYEQYF
clone size: -; D gene: TRBD1; J gene: TRBJ2-7; V gene: TRBV7-9; CDR3 DNA: TGTGCCAGCAGCGCGGGACAGGGGGTGTACGAGCAGTACTTC; CDR3 protein: CASSAGQGVYEQYF
clone size: few; D gene: -; J gene: TRBJ1-1; V gene: TRBV5-1; CDR3 DNA: TGCGCCAGCAGCTTGAATAGGGAGGGTGAAGCTTTCTTT; CDR3 protein: CASSLNREGEAFF
clone size: -; D gene: -; J gene: TRBJ1-1; V gene: TRBV6-6; CDR3 DNA: TGTGCCACCGAGGAGTACACTGAAGCTTTCTTT; CDR3 protein: CATEEYTEAFF
clone size: -; D gene: TRBD2; J gene: TRBJ2-1; V gene: TRBV30; CDR3 DNA: TGTGCCTGGAAGCACCTGACTAGCGCTTACAATGAGCAGTTCTTC; CDR3 protein: CAWKHLTSAYNEQFF
clone size: -; D gene: TRBD1; J gene: TRBJ2-1; V gene: TRBV7-2; CDR3 DNA: TGTGCCAGCAGCAAGGGACAGGGACTATACAATGAGCAGTTCTTC; CDR3 protein: CASSKGQGLYNEQFF
clone size: -; D gene: TRBD1; J gene: TRBJ2-7; V gene: TRBV5-5; CDR3 DNA: TGTGCCAGCAGCTTGTTACAGGGGGCCGGTGAGCAGTACTTC; CDR3 protein: CASSLLQGAGEQYF
clone size: -; D gene: TRBD1; J gene: TRBJ1-4; V gene: TRBV4-2; CDR3 DNA: TGTGCCAGCAGCCAAGATGACAGGGGAGGCGGTGAAAAACTGTTTTTT; CDR3 protein: CASSQDDRGGGEKLFF
clone size: -; D gene: -; J gene: TRBJ2-1; V gene: TRBV4-3; CDR3 DNA: TGCGCCAGCAGCCAAGAGAGAAGTTACAGTGAGCAGTTCTTC; CDR3 protein: CASSQERSYSEQFF
clone size: -; D gene: -; J gene: TRBJ2-7; V gene: TRBV4-2; CDR3 DNA: TGTGCCAGCAGCCAATTTAGTTTCTACGAGCAGTACTTC; CDR3 protein: CASSQFSFYEQYF
clone size: -; D gene: TRBD2; J gene: TRBJ2-3; V gene: TRBV5-4; CDR3 DNA: TGTGCCAGCAGCTCCGGGACTAACACAGATACGCAGTATTTT; CDR3 protein: CASSSGTNTDTQYF
clone size: few; D gene: -; J gene: TRBJ1-4; V gene: TRBV28; CDR3 DNA: TGTGCCAGCAGTTTCTTAAGGGGCAGGGCAGATGAAAAACTGTTTTTT; CDR3 protein: CASSFLRGRADEKLFF
clone size: few; D gene: TRBD1; J gene: TRBJ1-1; V gene: TRBV6-1; CDR3 DNA: TGTGCCAGCAGTGAATTAGGGACAGGAACTGAAGCTTTCTTT; CDR3 protein: CASSELGTGTEAFF
clone size: -; D gene: -; J gene: TRBJ2-5; V gene: TRBV6-5; CDR3 DNA: TGTGCCAGCAGCCGGTCAGGCGACCGAGAGACCCAGTACTTC; CDR3 protein: CASSRSGDRETQYF
clone size: once; D gene: -; J gene: TRBJ1-2; V gene: TRBV9; CDR3 DNA: TGTGCCAGCAGCGTAGATCCCAGGGGCGCGGAGGGCTACACCTTC; CDR3 protein: CASSVDPRGAEGYTF
clone size: -; D gene: -; J gene: TRBJ1-1; V gene: TRBV18; CDR3 DNA: TGTGCCAGCTCACCAGAACGGACTGAAGCTTTCTTT; CDR3 protein: CASSPERTEAFF
clone size: once; D gene: TRBD1; J gene: TRBJ2-2; V gene: TRBV9; CDR3 DNA: TGTGCCAGCCGGATGGGGACAGGGAGCACCGGGGAGCTGTTTTTT; CDR3 protein: CASRMGTGSTGELFF
clone size: -; D gene: TRBD2; J gene: TRBJ2-3; V gene: TRBV7-2; CDR3 DNA: TGTGCCAGCAGAGGGGAGGGAACAGATACGCAGTATTTT; CDR3 protein: CASRGEGTDTQYF
clone size: few; D gene: -; J gene: TRBJ2-1; V gene: TRBV5-1; CDR3 DNA: TGCGCCAGCAGCCCAGCACGTGGGGGGGCCGACAATGAGCAGTTCTTC; CDR3 protein: CASSPARGGADNEQFF
clone size: -; D gene: TRBD2; J gene: TRBJ2-3; V gene: TRBV7-9; CDR3 DNA: TGTGCCAGCAGCCCGGGACTAGATGGTCCAGATACGCAGTATTTT; CDR3 protein: CASSPGLDGPDTQYF
clone size: -; D gene: TRBD1; J gene: TRBJ2-1; V gene: TRBV6-1; CDR3 DNA: TGTGCCAGCGGGGGACAGGGTTTCTACAATGAGCAGTTCTTC; CDR3 protein: CASGGQGFYNEQFF
clone size: few; D gene: -; J gene: TRBJ2-1; V gene: TRBV6-5; CDR3 DNA: TGTGCCAGCAGTTACTCTAGGGGGGGCTCCTACAATGAGCAGTTCTTC; CDR3 protein: CASSYSRGGSYNEQFF
clone size: -; D gene: TRBD1; J gene: TRBJ1-4; V gene: TRBV27; CDR3 DNA: TGTGCCAGCAGTTTATCGATTAGGGGGCGGCAAGTAATGAAAAAACTGTTTTTT; CDR3 protein: CASSLSIRGRQVMKKLFF
clone size: -; D gene: TRBD1; J gene: TRBJ1-4; V gene: TRBV7-9; CDR3 DNA: TGTGCCAGCAGCTCGGGACAGAGTAATGAAAAACTGGTTTTT; CDR3 protein: CASSSGQSNEKLVF
clone size: -; D gene: TRBD1; J gene: TRBJ2-7; V gene: TRBV2; CDR3 DNA: TGTGCCAGTACGGGACAGGGGGCTTCCGAGCAGTACTTC; CDR3 protein: CASTGQGASEQYF
clone size: -; D gene: -; J gene: TRBJ1-5; V gene: TRBV28; CDR3 DNA: TGTGCCAGCACATGGGGGCTAGATCAGCCCCAGCATTTT; CDR3 protein: CASTWGLDQPQHF
clone size: few; D gene: -; J gene: TRBJ1-5; V gene: TRBV28; CDR3 DNA: TGTGCCAGCAGAAGGACAGCGGTTAGCAATCAGCCCCAGCATTTT; CDR3 protein: CASRRTAVSNQPQHF
clone size: -; D gene: TRBD2; J gene: TRBJ2-5; V gene: TRBV9; CDR3 DNA: TGTGCCAGCAGCGTAGGACTGGGACTAGTGGGAACAGAGACCCAGTACTTC; CDR3 protein: CASSVGLGLVGTETQYF
clone size: few; D gene: TRBD1; J gene: TRBJ2-7; V gene: TRBV11-2; CDR3 DNA: TGTGCCAGCAGCATGACAGGGTTGAATCCCCTCTACGAGCAGTACTTC; CDR3 protein: CASSMTGLNPLYEQYF
clone size: -; D gene: -; J gene: TRBJ1-1; V gene: TRBV20-1; CDR3 DNA: TGCAGTACAGGGCGGAACACTGAAGCTTTCTTT; CDR3 protein: CSTGRNTEAFF
clone size: -; D gene: -; J gene: TRBJ1-5; V gene: TRBV6-6; CDR3 DNA: TGTGCCAGCAGTTGGGGGCAGAGAAGCAATCAGCCCCAGCATTTT; CDR3 protein: CASSWGQRSNQPQHF
clone size: -; D gene: -; J gene: TRBJ1-5; V gene: TRBV23-1; CDR3 DNA: TGCGCCAGCATTCAACGGGGGGGGAGTAAGAATCAGCCCCAGCATTTT; CDR3 protein: CASIQRGGSKNQPQHF
clone size: -; D gene: -; J gene: TRBJ1-1; V gene: TRBV30; CDR3 DNA: TGTGCCTGGAGTGTACTGTGGGGGGTCACTGAAGCTTTCTTT; CDR3 protein: CAWSVLWGVTEAFF
clone size: few; D gene: TRBD1; J gene: TRBJ2-7; V gene: TRBV6-5; CDR3 DNA: TGTGCCAGCAGCACAAGGGACAGGGCCACTTACGAGCAGTACTTC; CDR3 protein: CASSTRDRATYEQYF
clone size: -; D gene: -; J gene: TRBJ1-5; V gene: TRBV6-6; CDR3 DNA: TGTGCCAGCAGTTACGAACGGGGTCAGCCCCAGCATTTT; CDR3 protein: CASSYERGQPQHF
clone size: -; D gene: TRBD1; J gene: TRBJ1-1; V gene: TRBV11-2; CDR3 DNA: TGTGCCAGCAGCCCCTCCGGGACAGTAAACACTGAAGCTTTCTTT; CDR3 protein: CASSPSGTVNTEAFF
clone size: -; D gene: -; J gene: TRBJ2-3; V gene: TRBV7-8; CDR3 DNA: TGTGCCAGCAACCCACGCTTCCCTACGACAGATACGCAGTATTTT; CDR3 protein: CASNPRFPTTDTQYF